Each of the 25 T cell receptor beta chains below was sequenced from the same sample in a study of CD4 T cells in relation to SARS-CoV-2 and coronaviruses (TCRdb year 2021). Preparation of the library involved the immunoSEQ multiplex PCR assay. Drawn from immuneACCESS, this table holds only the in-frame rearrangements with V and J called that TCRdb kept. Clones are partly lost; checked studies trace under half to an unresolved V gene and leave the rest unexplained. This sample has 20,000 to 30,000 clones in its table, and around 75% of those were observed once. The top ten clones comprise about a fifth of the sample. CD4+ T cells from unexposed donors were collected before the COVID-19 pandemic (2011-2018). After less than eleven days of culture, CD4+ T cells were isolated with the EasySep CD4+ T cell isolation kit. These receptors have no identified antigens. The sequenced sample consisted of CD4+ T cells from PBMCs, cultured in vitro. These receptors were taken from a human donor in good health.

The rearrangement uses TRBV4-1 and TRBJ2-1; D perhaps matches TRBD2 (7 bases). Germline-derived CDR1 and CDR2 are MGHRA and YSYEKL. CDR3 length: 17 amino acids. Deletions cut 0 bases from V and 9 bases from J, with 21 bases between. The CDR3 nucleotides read TGCGCCAGCAGCCAAGAACTGCGGCGGGGGCCCTACGTTGAGCAGTTCTTC. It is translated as CASSQELRRGPYVEQFF.

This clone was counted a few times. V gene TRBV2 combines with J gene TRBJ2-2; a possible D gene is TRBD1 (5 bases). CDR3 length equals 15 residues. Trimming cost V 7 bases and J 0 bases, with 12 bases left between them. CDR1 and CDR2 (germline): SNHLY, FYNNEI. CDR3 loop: CASTKSRANTGELFF. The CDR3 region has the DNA TGTGCCAGCACAAAGAGCAGGGCGAACACCGGGGAGCTGTTTTTT.

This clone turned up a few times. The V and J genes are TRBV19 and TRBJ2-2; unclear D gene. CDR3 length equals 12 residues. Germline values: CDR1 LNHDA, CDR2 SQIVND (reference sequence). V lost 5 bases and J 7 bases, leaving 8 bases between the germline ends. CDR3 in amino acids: CASSVLDGELFF. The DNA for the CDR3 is TGTGCCAGTAGTGTCCTCGACGGGGAGCTGTTTTTT.

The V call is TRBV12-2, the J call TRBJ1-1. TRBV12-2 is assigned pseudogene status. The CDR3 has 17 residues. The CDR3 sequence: CASRYDWIRRVGTEAFF. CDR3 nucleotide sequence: TGTGCAAGTCGCTACGATTGGATACGGAGGGTCGGGACTGAAGCTTTCTTT.

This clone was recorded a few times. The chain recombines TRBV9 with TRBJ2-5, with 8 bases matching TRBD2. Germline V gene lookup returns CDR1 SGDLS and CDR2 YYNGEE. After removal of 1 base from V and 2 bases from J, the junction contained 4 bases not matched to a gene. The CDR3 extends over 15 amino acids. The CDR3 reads CASSVMAGGQETQYF. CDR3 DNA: TGTGCCAGCAGCGTAATGGCGGGGGGTCAAGAGACCCAGTACTTC.

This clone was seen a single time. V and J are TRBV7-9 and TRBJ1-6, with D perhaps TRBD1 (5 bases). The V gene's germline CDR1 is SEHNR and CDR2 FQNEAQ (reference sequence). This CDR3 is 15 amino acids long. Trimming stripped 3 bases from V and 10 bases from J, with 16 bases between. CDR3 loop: CASSFGVGGGSPLHF. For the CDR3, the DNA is TGTGCCAGCAGCTTCGGCGTGGGGGGTGGGTCACCCCTCCACTTT. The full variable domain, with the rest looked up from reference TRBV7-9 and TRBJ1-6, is DTGVSQNPRHKITKRGQNVTFRCDPISEHNRLYWYRQTLGQGPEFLTYFQNEAQLEKSRLLSDRFSAERPKGSFSTLEIQRTEQGDSAMYLCASSFGVGGGSPLHFGNGTRLTVT.

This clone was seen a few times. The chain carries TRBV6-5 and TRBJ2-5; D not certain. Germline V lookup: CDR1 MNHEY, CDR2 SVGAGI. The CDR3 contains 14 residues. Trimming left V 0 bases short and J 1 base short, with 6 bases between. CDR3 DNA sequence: TGTGCCAGCAGTTACTCATTCTCCCAAGAGACCCAGTACTTC. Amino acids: CASSYSFSQETQYF.

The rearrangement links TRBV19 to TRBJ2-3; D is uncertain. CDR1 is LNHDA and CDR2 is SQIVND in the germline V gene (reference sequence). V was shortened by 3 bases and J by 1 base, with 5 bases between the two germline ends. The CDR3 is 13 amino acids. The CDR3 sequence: CASSIQGTDTQYF. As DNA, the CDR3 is TGTGCCAGTAGTATCCAAGGCACAGATACGCAGTATTTT.

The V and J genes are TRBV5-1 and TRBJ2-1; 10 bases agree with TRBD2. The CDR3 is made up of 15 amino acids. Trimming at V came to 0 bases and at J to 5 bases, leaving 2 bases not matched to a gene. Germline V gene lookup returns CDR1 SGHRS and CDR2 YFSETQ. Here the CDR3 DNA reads TGCGCCAGCAGCTTGGTTCTAGCGGGGGACAATGAGCAGTTCTTC. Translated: CASSLVLAGDNEQFF.

CDR3 nucleotides: TGCGCCAGCAGCCAAAGGTACGGCCTAGACACAGATACGCAGTATTTT. Translating it yields CASSQRYGLDTDTQYF. The rearrangement uses TRBV4-3 and TRBJ2-3, with D unclear. Germline values: CDR1 LGHNA, CDR2 YSLEER. This CDR3 is 16 amino acids long. V lost 2 bases, J lost 2 bases, and 14 bases lay in between.

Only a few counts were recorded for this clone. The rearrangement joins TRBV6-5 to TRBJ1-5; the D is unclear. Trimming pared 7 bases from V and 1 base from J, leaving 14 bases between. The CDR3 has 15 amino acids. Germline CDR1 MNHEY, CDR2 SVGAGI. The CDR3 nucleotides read TGTGCCAGCAATCCATCTAGCAACAGCAATCAGCCCCAGCATTTT. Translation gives CASNPSSNSNQPQHF.

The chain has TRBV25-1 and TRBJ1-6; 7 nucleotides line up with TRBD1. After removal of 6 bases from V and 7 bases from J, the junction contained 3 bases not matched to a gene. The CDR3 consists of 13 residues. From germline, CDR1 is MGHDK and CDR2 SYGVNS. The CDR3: CASSPGQNSPLHF. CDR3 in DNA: TGTGCCAGCAGCCCGGGACAGAATTCACCCCTCCACTTT.

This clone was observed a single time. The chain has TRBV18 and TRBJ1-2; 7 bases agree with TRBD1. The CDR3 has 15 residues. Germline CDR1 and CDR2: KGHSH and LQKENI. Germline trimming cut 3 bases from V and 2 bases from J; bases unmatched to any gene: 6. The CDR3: CASSPRQGTNYGYTF. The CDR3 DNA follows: TGTGCCAGCTCACCCCGACAGGGAACGAACTATGGCTACACCTTC. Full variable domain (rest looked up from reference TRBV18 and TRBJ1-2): NAGVMQNPRHLVRRRGQEARLRCSPMKGHSHVYWYRQLPEEGLKFMVYLQKENIIDESGMPKERFSAEFPKEGPSILRIQQVVRGDSAAYFCASSPRQGTNYGYTFGSGTRLTVV.

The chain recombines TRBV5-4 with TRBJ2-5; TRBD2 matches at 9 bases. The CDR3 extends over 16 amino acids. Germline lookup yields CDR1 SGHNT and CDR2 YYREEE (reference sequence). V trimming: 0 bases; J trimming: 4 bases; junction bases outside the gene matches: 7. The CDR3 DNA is TGTGCCAGCAGCTTGGCGGGCGGGAGGGCCCCAGAGACCCAGTACTTC. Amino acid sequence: CASSLAGGRAPETQYF.

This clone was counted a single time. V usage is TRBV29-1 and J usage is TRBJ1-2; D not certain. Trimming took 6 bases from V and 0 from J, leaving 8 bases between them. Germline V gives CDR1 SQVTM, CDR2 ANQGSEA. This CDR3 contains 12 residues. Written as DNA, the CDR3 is TGCAGCGTGCAGGCCGCTAACTATGGCTACACCTTC. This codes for CSVQAANYGYTF. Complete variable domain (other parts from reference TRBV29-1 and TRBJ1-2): SAVISQKPSRDICQRGTSLTIQCQVDSQVTMMFWYRQQPGQSLTLIATANQGSEATYESGFVIDKFPISRPNLTFSTLTVSNMSPEDSSIYLCSVQAANYGYTFGSGTRLTVV.

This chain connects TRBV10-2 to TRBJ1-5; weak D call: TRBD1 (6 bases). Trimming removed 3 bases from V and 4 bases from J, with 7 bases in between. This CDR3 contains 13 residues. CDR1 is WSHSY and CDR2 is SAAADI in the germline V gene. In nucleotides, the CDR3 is TGCGCCAGCAGTGACACAGGGAATCAGCCCCAGCATTTT. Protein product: CASSDTGNQPQHF.

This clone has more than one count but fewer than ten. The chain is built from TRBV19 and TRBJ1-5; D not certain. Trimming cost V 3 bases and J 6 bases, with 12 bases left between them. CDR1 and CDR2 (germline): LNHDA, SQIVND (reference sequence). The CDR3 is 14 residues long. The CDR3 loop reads CASSMDPVSQPQHF. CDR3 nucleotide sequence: TGTGCCAGTAGTATGGATCCCGTCAGTCAGCCCCAGCATTTT.

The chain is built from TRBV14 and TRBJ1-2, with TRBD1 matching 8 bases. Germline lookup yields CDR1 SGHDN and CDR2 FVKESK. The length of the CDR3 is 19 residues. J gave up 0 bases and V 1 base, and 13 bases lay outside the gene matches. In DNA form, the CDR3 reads TGTGCCAGCAGCCAAGTTTTCAGGGGGCGTCGGACCTCTAACTATGGCTACACCTTC. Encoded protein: CASSQVFRGRRTSNYGYTF. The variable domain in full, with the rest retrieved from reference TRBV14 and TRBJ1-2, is EAGVTQFPSHSVIEKGQTVTLRCDPISGHDNLYWYRRVMGKEIKFLLHFVKESKQDESGMPNNRFLAERTGGTYSTLKVQPAELEDSGVYFCASSQVFRGRRTSNYGYTFGSGTRLTVV.

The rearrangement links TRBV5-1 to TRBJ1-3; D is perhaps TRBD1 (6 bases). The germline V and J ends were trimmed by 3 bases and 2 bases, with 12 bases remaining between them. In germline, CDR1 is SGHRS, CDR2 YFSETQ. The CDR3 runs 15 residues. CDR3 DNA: TGCGCCAGCAGCTCCACAGGGCGGGCTGGAAACACCATATATTTT. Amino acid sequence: CASSSTGRAGNTIYF.

The DNA of the CDR3 is TGCAGCGGGGGGGAACAAGAGACCCAGTACTTC. It is translated as CSGGEQETQYF. This sequence joins TRBV29-1 and TRBJ2-5; D is perhaps TRBD2 (6 bases). Per the germline V gene, CDR1 is SQVTM and CDR2 is ANQGSEA. The CDR3 is 11 residues long. The germline V and J ends were trimmed by 7 bases and 2 bases, with 8 bases remaining between them.

CDR3 sequence reads: CASSYARPGQGTYEQYF. CDR3 nucleotide sequence: TGTGCCAGCAGTTACGCCCGCCCGGGACAGGGAACCTACGAGCAGTACTTC. The chain is built from TRBV6-2 or TRBV6-3 and TRBJ2-7, with 9 bases aligning to TRBD1. The germline gives CDR1 MNHEY, CDR2 SVGEGT. This CDR3 has 17 amino acids. V shed 2 bases and J 2 bases; nucleotides not matched to a gene: 10.

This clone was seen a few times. In nucleotides, the CDR3 is TGTGCCAGCAGCGCGGCCTTAGTGGGGCCGATCGGCTACACCTTC. Protein sequence: CASSAALVGPIGYTF. The chain combines TRBV7-9 with TRBJ1-2, with D maybe TRBD1 (5 bases). Germline CDR1 SEHNR, CDR2 FQNEAQ (reference sequence). The germline V and J ends were trimmed by 5 bases and 8 bases, with 21 bases remaining between them. The CDR3 covers 15 residues.

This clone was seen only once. CDR3 bases: TGTGCCAGCAGTACGCGGACTGGGTTATCCTACGAGCAGTACTTC. This codes for CASSTRTGLSYEQYF. V and J are TRBV27 and TRBJ2-7; the D gene is possibly TRBD2 (5 bases). The CDR3 covers 15 residues. V shed 5 bases and J shed 1 base, with 15 bases lying between them. Germline V gene data show CDR1 as MNHEY and CDR2 as SMNVEV (reference sequence).

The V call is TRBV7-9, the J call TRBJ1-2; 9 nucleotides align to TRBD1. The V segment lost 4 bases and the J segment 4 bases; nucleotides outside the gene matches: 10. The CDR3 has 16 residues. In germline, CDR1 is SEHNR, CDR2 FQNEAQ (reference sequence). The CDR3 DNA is TGTGCCAGCAGCTCCGTTAGACAGGGGGAAGGCTATGGCTACACCTTC. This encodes CASSSVRQGEGYGYTF.

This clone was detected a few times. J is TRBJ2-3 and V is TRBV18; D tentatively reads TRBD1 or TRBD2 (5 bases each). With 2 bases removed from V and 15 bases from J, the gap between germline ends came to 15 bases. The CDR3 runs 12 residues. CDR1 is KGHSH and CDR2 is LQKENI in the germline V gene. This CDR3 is CASSPIGGEGYF. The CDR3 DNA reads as TGTGCCAGCTCACCAATTGGGGGAGAGGGTTATTTT.